This passage covers 2 T cell receptor beta chains from one sample sequenced in a study of shared clonotypes between healthy human individuals. Sequencing was performed with immunoSEQ multiplex PCR; in TCRdb, only in-frame clones are kept and a portion is missing. The repertoire has around 700,000 clones, roughly 70% of them found once; the top ten carry under 2%. The sequenced material came from memory CD4+ T cells sorted from blood. Noted subset: CD45RA-negative fraction. These receptor sequences come from a woman in her twenties or thirties in good health.

The V and J genes are TRBV7-8 and TRBJ2-7, with 9 bases fitting TRBD2. This CDR3 has 17 residues. Unmatched junction bases numbered 12, after V lost 5 bases and J lost 1 base. Per the germline V gene, CDR1 is SGHVS and CDR2 is FQNEAQ. The CDR3 loop is CASSHTPFSGRSYEQYF. The CDR3 region has the DNA TGTGCCAGCAGCCACACCCCTTTTAGCGGGAGATCCTACGAGCAGTACTTC. Drawing the rest from reference TRBV7-8 and TRBJ2-7, the complete variable domain is GAGVSQSPRYKVAKRGQDVALRCDPISGHVSLFWYQQALGQGPEFLTYFQNEAQLDKSGLPSDRFFAERPEGSVSTLKIQRTQQEDSAVYLCASSHTPFSGRSYEQYFGPGTRLTVT.

This clone was detected a few times. The rearrangement links TRBV6-1 to TRBJ2-2; D is unclear. Germline-derived CDR1 and CDR2 are MNHNS and SASEGT. Trimming cost V 7 bases and J 1 base, with 10 bases left between them. The CDR3 runs 14 residues. The CDR3 DNA is TGTGCCAGCAAGTCGGGCGTGAACACCGGGGAGCTGTTTTTT. Its protein product is CASKSGVNTGELFF.